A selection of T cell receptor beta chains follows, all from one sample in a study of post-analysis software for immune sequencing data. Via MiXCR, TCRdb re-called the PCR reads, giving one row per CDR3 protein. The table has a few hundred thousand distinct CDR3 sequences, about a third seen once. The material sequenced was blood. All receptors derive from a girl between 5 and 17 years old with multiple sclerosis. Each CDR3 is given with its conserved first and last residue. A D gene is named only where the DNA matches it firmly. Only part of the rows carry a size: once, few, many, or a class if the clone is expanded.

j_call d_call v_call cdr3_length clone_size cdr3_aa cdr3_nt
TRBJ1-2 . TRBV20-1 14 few CSAREADDSYGYTF TGCAGTGCTAGGGAGGCGGACGATTCTTATGGCTACACCTTC
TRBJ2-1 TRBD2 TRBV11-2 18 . CASSRGTSGGRMYNKQFF TGTGCCAGCAGTCGAGGGACTAGCGGGGGGCGAATGTACAATAAGCAGTTCTTC
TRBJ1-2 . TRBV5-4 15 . CASSLGLGTNYGYTF TGTGCCAGCAGCTTGGGGCTCGGGACTAACTATGGCTACACCTTC
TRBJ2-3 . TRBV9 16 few CASSPPGLRGTDTQYF TGTGCCAGCAGCCCCCCTGGGTTGAGGGGCACAGATACGCAGTATTTT
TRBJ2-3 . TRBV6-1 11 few CASRMTDTQYF TGTGCCAGCAGGATGACAGATACGCAGTATTTT
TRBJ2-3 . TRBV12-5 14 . CASGRLESTDTQYF TGTGCTAGTGGCCGTCTAGAATCAACAGATACGCAGTATTTT
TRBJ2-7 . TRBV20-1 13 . CSAPDKTSYEQYF TGCAGTGCCCCGGACAAGACCTCCTACGAGCAGTACTTC
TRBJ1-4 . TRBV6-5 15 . CASSYGAAFNEKLFF TGTGCCAGCAGTTACGGGGCAGCCTTTAATGAAAAACTGTTTTTT
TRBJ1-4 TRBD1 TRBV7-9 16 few CASSLLQGATNEKLFF TGTGCCAGCAGCCTTCTACAGGGGGCAACTAATGAAAAACTGTTTTTT
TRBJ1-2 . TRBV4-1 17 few CASSQGEWTADNYGYTF TGCGCCAGCAGCCAAGGCGAATGGACAGCCGATAACTATGGCTACACCTTC
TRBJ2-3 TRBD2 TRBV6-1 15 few CASSDASGGTDTQYF TGTGCCAGCAGTGATGCTAGCGGGGGAACAGATACGCAGTATTTT
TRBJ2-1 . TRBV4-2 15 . CASSQDPQRVNEQFF TGTGCCAGCAGCCAAGATCCTCAGAGAGTCAATGAGCAGTTCTTC
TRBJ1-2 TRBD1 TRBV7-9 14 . CASGRQGTNYGYTF TGTGCCAGCGGAAGACAGGGGACAAACTATGGCTACACCTTC
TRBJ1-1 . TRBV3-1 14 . CASSQRPSNTEAFF TGTGCCAGCAGCCAAAGGCCGTCGAACACTGAAGCTTTCTTT
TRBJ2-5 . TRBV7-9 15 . CASSLEGLAGETQYF TGTGCCAGCAGCTTAGAAGGGCTAGCAGGGGAGACCCAGTACTTC
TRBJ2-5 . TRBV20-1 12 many CSASRSQETQYF TGCAGTGCTAGTCGCTCTCAAGAGACCCAGTACTTC
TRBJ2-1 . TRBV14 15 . CASSQAVITYNEQFF TGTGCCAGCAGCCAGGCGGTGATTACCTACAATGAGCAGTTCTTC
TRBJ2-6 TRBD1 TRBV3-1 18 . CASSQVGQSNSGVNVLTF TGTGCCAGCAGCCAAGTGGGACAGTCTAACTCTGGGGTCAACGTCCTGACTTTC
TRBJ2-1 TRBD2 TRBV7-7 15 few CASSVSGGAYNEQFF TGTGCTAGCAGCGTTAGCGGGGGGGCCTACAATGAGCAGTTCTTC
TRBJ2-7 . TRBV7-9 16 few CASSLVREGGIYEQYF TGTGCCAGCAGCTTAGTTCGTGAGGGGGGAATCTACGAGCAGTACTTC
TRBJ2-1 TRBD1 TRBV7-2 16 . CASSLGGTGTYNEQFF TGTGCCAGCAGCTTAGGGGGGACAGGGACCTACAATGAGCAGTTCTTC
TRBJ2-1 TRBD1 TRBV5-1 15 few CASSSTGADLSEQFF TGCGCCAGCAGCTCAACAGGGGCGGACCTTAGTGAGCAGTTCTTC
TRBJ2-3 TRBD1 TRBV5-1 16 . CASSWPGGVSTDTQYF TGCGCCAGCAGCTGGCCAGGGGGCGTGAGCACAGATACGCAGTATTTT
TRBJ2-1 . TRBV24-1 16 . CATSEGQGKAQNEQFF TGTGCCACCAGTGAGGGTCAGGGGAAGGCGCAAAATGAGCAGTTCTTC
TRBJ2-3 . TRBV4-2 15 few CASSQVGGGGDTQYF TGTGCCAGCAGCCAAGTTGGAGGAGGTGGAGATACGCAGTATTTT
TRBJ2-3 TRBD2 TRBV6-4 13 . CASGLAGGEAQYF TGTGCCAGCGGACTAGCGGGGGGAGAGGCGCAGTATTTT
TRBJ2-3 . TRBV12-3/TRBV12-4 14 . CASSSSRATDTQYF TGTGCCAGCAGTTCCTCCAGGGCCACAGATACGCAGTATTTT
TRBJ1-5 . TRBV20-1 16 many CSAHESFWAVNQPQHF TGCAGTGCTCATGAGTCTTTCTGGGCAGTCAATCAGCCCCAGCATTTT
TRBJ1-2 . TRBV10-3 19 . CAISESQDRLDLEDYGYTF TGTGCCATCAGTGAGTCACAAGACAGGTTAGACCTTGAGGACTATGGCTACACCTTC
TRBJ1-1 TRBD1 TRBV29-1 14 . CSVEWVDRGTEAFF TGCAGCGTTGAATGGGTCGACAGGGGCACTGAAGCTTTCTTT
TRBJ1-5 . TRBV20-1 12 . CRAREPNQPQHF TGCAGGGCTAGAGAACCCAATCAGCCCCAGCATTTT
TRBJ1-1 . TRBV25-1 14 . CASSVQGGRAKAFF TGTGCCAGCAGTGTACAGGGTGGACGCGCTAAAGCTTTCTTT
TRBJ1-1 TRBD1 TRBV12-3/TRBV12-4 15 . CASSAYNRGGTEAFF TGTGCCAGCAGTGCTTACAACAGGGGTGGGACTGAAGCTTTCTTT
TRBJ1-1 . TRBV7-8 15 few CASSLDGGLGTEAFF TGTGCCAGCAGCTTAGACGGGGGGTTGGGAACTGAAGCTTTCTTT
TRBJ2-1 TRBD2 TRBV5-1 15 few CASSILAGAYNEQFF TGCGCCAGCAGCATTCTAGCGGGGGCATACAATGAGCAGTTCTTC
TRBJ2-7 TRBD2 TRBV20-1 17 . CSARDVGLAGPSYEQYF TGCAGTGCTAGAGATGTAGGGCTAGCGGGTCCTTCCTACGAGCAGTACTTC
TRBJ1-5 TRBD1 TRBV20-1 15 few CSARKGQGDNQPQHF TGCAGTGCCAGAAAGGGACAGGGGGACAATCAGCCCCAGCATTTT